These T cell receptor beta chains were read from a single sample in a study of radiotherapy plus CTLA-4 blockade in lung cancer. TCRdb keeps only in-frame clones here, not all; method: immunoSEQ multiplex PCR. This sample has tens of thousands of clones, with approximately 79% found just once. Material: peripheral blood, obtained from a patient treated with radiotherapy plus ipilimumab. The receptors originated from a human donor with non-small cell lung cancer who had stable disease on radiotherapy plus ipilimumab. The CDR3 runs from the conserved cysteine through the conserved F or W. D genes are given only for firm matches. For some rows the clone size is stated as once, few or many, or as a class when expanded; others skip it.

V gene	clone size	D gene	J gene	CDR3 DNA	CDR3 protein
TRBV29-1	few	.	TRBJ2-7	TGCAGCGTCCCGGGAAGGGATCTAAGTGAGCAGTACTTC	CSVPGRDLSEQYF
TRBV5-1	.	.	TRBJ1-1	TGCGCCAGCAGCTTGGAGGGTTCCACTGAAGCTTTCTTT	CASSLEGSTEAFF
TRBV19	few	.	TRBJ1-1	TGTGCCAGTAGTAAAATCGGGTCGGGAGAAGCTTTCTTT	CASSKIGSGEAFF
TRBV18	.	.	TRBJ2-1	TGTGCCAGCTCACCAGGGTTGGGGGAGCAGTTCTTC	CASSPGLGEQFF
TRBV15	once	.	TRBJ2-5	TGTGCCACCAGCAGAGATTTTGTACTTAGGGAGACCCAGTACTTC	CATSRDFVLRETQYF
TRBV19	.	.	TRBJ2-3	TGTGCCAGTAGCCCCCATGGGTTGATCACAGATACGCAGTATTTT	CASSPHGLITDTQYF
TRBV5-1	few	.	TRBJ2-4	TGCGCCAGCAGCTTGCAGCCCGGGGGATCTCTTGGAGCCAAAAACATTCAGTACTTC	CASSLQPGGSLGAKNIQYF
TRBV6-1	.	.	TRBJ2-3	TGTGCCAGCAGTGAAGCAGGCTATAGCACAGATACGCAGTATTTT	CASSEAGYSTDTQYF
TRBV7-2	.	TRBD1	TRBJ1-1	TGTGCCAGCAGCGGAACACAGGGGGCTGGTACTGAAGCTTTCTTT	CASSGTQGAGTEAFF
TRBV5-1	few	.	TRBJ1-1	TGCGCCAGCAGCTTGGGCATCTCGAACACTGAAGCTTTCTTT	CASSLGISNTEAFF
TRBV29-1	.	.	TRBJ2-1	TGCAGCGTTGTCCTAGCTTATGACAATGAGCAGTTCTTC	CSVVLAYDNEQFF
TRBV6-1	.	.	TRBJ1-2	TGTGCCAGCAGAGAGCACTATGGCTACACCTTC	CASREHYGYTF
TRBV2	.	.	TRBJ1-1	TGTGCCAGCAGTCTAGGGGAAGCTTTCTTT	CASSLGEAFF
TRBV5-1	few	TRBD1	TRBJ1-4	TGCGCCAGCAGCTTGGAAGGACAGGGGTATAGAGAAAAACTGTTTTTT	CASSLEGQGYREKLFF
TRBV6-1	medium-sized	TRBD2	TRBJ2-1	TGTGCCAGCAGTGAAGACGGGGGGGGCTACAATGAGCAGTTCTTC	CASSEDGGGYNEQFF
TRBV5-6	.	TRBD1	TRBJ2-2	TGTGCCAGCAGCTTGCCAGGGGGCGCGAACACCGGGGAGCTGTTTTTT	CASSLPGGANTGELFF
TRBV5-1	once	.	TRBJ1-1	TGCGCCAGCAGCTTAGGGATCATGAACACTGAAGCTTTCTTT	CASSLGIMNTEAFF
TRBV6-5	.	TRBD1	TRBJ1-1	TGTGCCAGCAATAAACAGGGGATGAACACTGAAGCTTTCTTT	CASNKQGMNTEAFF
TRBV5-1	.	.	TRBJ1-1	TGCGCCAGCAGCTTGGCCGGGACTGGAGGGACTGAAGCTTTCTTT	CASSLAGTGGTEAFF
TRBV11-2	.	TRBD1	TRBJ2-7	TGTGCCAGCAGCTCACGACAGGGAGCCTACGAGCAGTACTTC	CASSSRQGAYEQYF
TRBV6-5	.	.	TRBJ2-2	TGTGCCAGCAGTGTATCCGGGGCTGGCACCGGGGAGCTGTTTTTT	CASSVSGAGTGELFF
TRBV19	few	.	TRBJ2-5	TGTGCCAGTAGTATAATGGGACGAAGCGCACAGCAGACCCAGTACTTC	CASSIMGRSAQQTQYF
TRBV29-1	.	TRBD1	TRBJ2-3	TGCAGCGGCCGGACGGGACAGGGGTTCGCAGATACGCAGTATTTT	CSGRTGQGFADTQYF
TRBV5-4	medium-sized	TRBD1	TRBJ2-2	TGTGCCAGCAGCTCGCTAACCAGGGGGTTAGCCGGGGAGCTGTTTTTT	CASSSLTRGLAGELFF
TRBV5-1	.	.	TRBJ1-1	TGCGCCAGCAGCTTGGAGGCCGCGAGGACTGAAGCTTTCTTT	CASSLEAARTEAFF
TRBV5-1	.	.	TRBJ2-2	TGCGCCAGCAGCTTCGGACAGCTACTAAACACCGGGGAGCTGTTTTTT	CASSFGQLLNTGELFF
TRBV2	.	.	TRBJ1-1	TGTGCCAGCAGTCAGGGGCCGGGTGAAGCTTTCTTT	CASSQGPGEAFF
TRBV7-9	.	.	TRBJ1-1	TGTGCCAGCAGCTTTCAGCGGACTGAAGCTTTCTTT	CASSFQRTEAFF
TRBV13	.	TRBD1	TRBJ1-2	TGTGCCCCCAGCGCGGGACAGGGGGGGGGCTATGGCTACACCTTC	CAPSAGQGGGYGYTF
TRBV27	.	.	TRBJ1-5	TGTGCCAGCAGTGCGGGGGGCGGGAGTCAGCCCCAGCATTTT	CASSAGGGSQPQHF
TRBV7-2	.	.	TRBJ1-5	TGTGCCAGCAGCTTACCGAGTATCAATCAGCCCCAGCATTTT	CASSLPSINQPQHF
TRBV11-3	.	.	TRBJ2-3	TGTGCCAGCAGCCCGACTTCGAGGGGAGGAGCAGATACGCAGTATTTT	CASSPTSRGGADTQYF
TRBV9	.	.	TRBJ1-2	TGTGCCAGCAGAGGTCTGGGTCAGGGCTACACCTTC	CASRGLGQGYTF
TRBV6-5	.	.	TRBJ1-6	TGTGCCAGCAGTTACTCGGGGACGGGAAATAATTCACCCCTCCACTTT	CASSYSGTGNNSPLHF
TRBV30	.	.	TRBJ1-2	TGTGCCTGGAGTGTACTGGAAGGGTATAATGGCTACACCTTC	CAWSVLEGYNGYTF
TRBV4-1	.	.	TRBJ2-6	TGCGCCAGCAGCCCGTCCCGGGCCCTAAACTCTGGGGCCAACGTCCTGACTTTC	CASSPSRALNSGANVLTF
TRBV29-1	.	TRBD1	TRBJ2-3	TGCAGCGTTGATACGACAGGGAGCGGAACAGATACGCAGTATTTT	CSVDTTGSGTDTQYF
TRBV27	few	TRBD2	TRBJ2-1	TGTGCCAGCAGCCGAACTAGCGGGGGGGCCCATGAGCAGTTCTTC	CASSRTSGGAHEQFF
TRBV28	once	.	TRBJ1-4	TGTGCCAGCAAAAGAGGGGAAAAACTGTTTTTT	CASKRGEKLFF
TRBV10-1	once	.	TRBJ2-5	TGCGCCAGCAGTGAAAGTTACCAAGAGACCCAGTACTTC	CASSESYQETQYF
TRBV6-5	.	.	TRBJ1-1	TGTGCCAGCAAGGGGAGCATGAACACTGAAGCTTTCTTT	CASKGSMNTEAFF
TRBV5-6	.	.	TRBJ1-1	TGTGCCAGCAGCCCAGACAGCGTACATACTGAAGCTTTCTTT	CASSPDSVHTEAFF
TRBV25-1	.	.	TRBJ1-2	TGTGCCAGCAGTGGTGGGCCTGCCTATGGCTACACCTTC	CASSGGPAYGYTF
TRBV6-1	.	.	TRBJ2-5	TGTGCCAGCAGTGAAGGTGTACACCTTATACGGGAGACCCAGTACTTC	CASSEGVHLIRETQYF